The 9 T cell receptor beta chains reported below all come from one sample, sequenced in a study of blood T cells in healthy people across ages. It was with a sample-barcoded 5' primer and a J-beta primer mix that a second PCR of roughly 6 to 12 cycles was run. TCRdb re-derived calls from the 5' RACE reads in MiXCR, one entry per CDR3 protein. The sample has over 1,200,000 distinct CDR3 sequences, around 59% seen once. The specimen was blood. Receptors were obtained from a man aged 18 to 30 in good health.

This clonotype was detected only a few times. The V gene is TRBV12-3 or TRBV12-4, the J gene TRBJ1-1; tentative D call: TRBD1 (5 bases). The CDR3 runs 16 residues. Trimming took 7 bases from V and 3 from J, leaving 21 bases between them. The CDR3 sequence: CASTTTPGGPDTEAFF. The CDR3 DNA follows: TGTGCCAGCACCACCACTCCGGGGGGACCCGACACTGAAGCTTTCTTT.

The chain is built from TRBV2 and TRBJ2-6; D may be TRBD1 (5 bases). CDR3 length: 16 amino acids. V was clipped by 7 bases and J by 4 bases, with 17 bases between them. The germline V gene encodes CDR1 SNHLY and CDR2 FYNNEI. The CDR3 DNA reads TGTGCCAGCACCTTCTCACAGGTTTCGGGGGCCAACGTCCTGACTTTC. Translating gives CASTFSQVSGANVLTF.

The J gene is TRBJ2-1, the V gene TRBV27; D is uncertain. The CDR3 runs 13 residues. V shed 6 bases and J shed 7 bases, with 13 bases lying between them. The germline gives CDR1 MNHEY, CDR2 SMNVEV (reference sequence). DNA for the CDR3: TGTGCCAGCAGGCTGACTGACCGGAATGAGCAGTTCTTC. This sequence encodes CASRLTDRNEQFF.

This rearrangement joins TRBV28 to TRBJ2-7; 9 nucleotides agree with TRBD1. The CDR3 contains 12 residues. Germline V gives CDR1 MDHEN, CDR2 SYDVKM. V was pared by 10 bases and J by 2 bases, with 3 bases of the junction left unmatched. Written as DNA, the CDR3 is TGTGCCACCCGGACAGGGGCCTACGAGCAGTACTTC. Its translation is CATRTGAYEQYF.

The V call is TRBV2, the J call TRBJ1-2; D perhaps matches TRBD1 (6 bases). This CDR3 has 13 residues. Per the germline V gene, CDR1 is SNHLY and CDR2 is FYNNEI. Between the trimmed V and J ends, which lost 2 bases and 6 bases, there was a span of 10 bases. CDR3: CASSENGGHGYTF. CDR3 bases: TGTGCCAGCAGTGAAAACGGGGGCCATGGCTACACCTTC.

The chain couples TRBV29-1 to TRBJ2-7; 8 nucleotides agree with TRBD2. Losses at the gene ends were 5 bases for V and 4 bases for J; bases not matched to a gene: 16. The CDR3 totals 16 residues. Germline loops: CDR1 SQVTM, CDR2 ANQGSEA. The CDR3 nucleotides are TGCAGCGTTCGTAAAATGGCGGGAGGAGGCGGGTACGAGCAGTACTTC. Translating gives CSVRKMAGGGGYEQYF.

The chain couples TRBV24-1 to TRBJ2-1; D possibly corresponds to TRBD2 (6 bases). Deletions cut 4 bases from V and 4 bases from J, with 10 bases between. The CDR3 loop spans 14 amino acids. Per germline, CDR1 KGHDR and CDR2 SFDVKD. CDR3 sequence (DNA): TGTGCCACCAGTGACCCCGGGACTTACAATGAGCAGTTCTTC. Translating gives CATSDPGTYNEQFF.

This clonotype has a handful of counts. V is TRBV4-3 and J is TRBJ2-7; D gene uncertain. Germline V gives CDR1 LGHNA, CDR2 YSLEER. V gave up 1 base and J gave up 3 bases, with 7 bases separating them. CDR3 length: 13 amino acids. DNA of the CDR3: TGCGCCAGCAGCCAAGGTCCTGACTACGAGCAGTACTTC. It specifies CASSQGPDYEQYF.

J is TRBJ2-7 and V is TRBV7-2, with D possibly matching TRBD2 (6 bases). CDR3 length: 17 residues. The V end was cut by 7 bases, the J end by 7 bases, with 29 bases between. CDR1 and CDR2 (germline): SGHTA, FQGNSA. The CDR3 DNA reads TGTGCCAGCACCCTCCCGAGGGGAGGCCCAGCAGAACGGGAGCAGTACTTC. It codes for CASTLPRGGPAEREQYF.